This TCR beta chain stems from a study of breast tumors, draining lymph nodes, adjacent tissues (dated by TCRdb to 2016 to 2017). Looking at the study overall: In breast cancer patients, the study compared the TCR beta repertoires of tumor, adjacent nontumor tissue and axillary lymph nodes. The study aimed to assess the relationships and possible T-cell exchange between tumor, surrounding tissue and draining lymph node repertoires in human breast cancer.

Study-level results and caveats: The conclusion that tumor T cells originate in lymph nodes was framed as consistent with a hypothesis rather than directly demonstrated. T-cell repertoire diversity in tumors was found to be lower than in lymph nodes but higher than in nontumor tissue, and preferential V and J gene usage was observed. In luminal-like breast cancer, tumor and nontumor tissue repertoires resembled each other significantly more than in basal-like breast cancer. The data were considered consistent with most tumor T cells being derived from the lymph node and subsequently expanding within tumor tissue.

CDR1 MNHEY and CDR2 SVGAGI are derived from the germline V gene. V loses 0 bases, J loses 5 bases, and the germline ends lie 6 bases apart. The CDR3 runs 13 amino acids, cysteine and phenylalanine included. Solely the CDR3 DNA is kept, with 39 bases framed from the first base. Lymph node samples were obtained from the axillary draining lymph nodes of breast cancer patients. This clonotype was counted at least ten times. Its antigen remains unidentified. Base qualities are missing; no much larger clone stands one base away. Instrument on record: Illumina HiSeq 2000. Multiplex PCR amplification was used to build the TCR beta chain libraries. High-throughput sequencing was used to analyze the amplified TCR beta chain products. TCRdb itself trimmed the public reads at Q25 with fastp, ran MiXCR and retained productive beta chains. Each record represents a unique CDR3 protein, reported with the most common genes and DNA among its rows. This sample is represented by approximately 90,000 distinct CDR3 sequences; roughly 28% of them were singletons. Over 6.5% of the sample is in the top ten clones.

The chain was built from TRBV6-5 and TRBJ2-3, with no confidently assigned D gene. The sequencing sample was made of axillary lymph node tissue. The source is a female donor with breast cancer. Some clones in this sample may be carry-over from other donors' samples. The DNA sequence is TGTGCCAGCAGTTACTCGAAGGTAGATACGCAGTATTTT. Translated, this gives CASSYSKVDTQYF.